This T cell receptor beta chain was found in a study of PD-L1 blockade in urothelial cancer. The repertoire was sequenced with immunoSEQ multiplex PCR; TCRdb's copy has only in-frame clones and lacks some. Among 100,000 to 150,000 clones listed, around 84% were seen once. This clone was observed a single time. The time point: pretreatment peripheral blood. V dropped 4 bases and J dropped 3; count of bases not matched to a gene: 5. Germline V gene sequence: CDR1 LNHDA, CDR2 SQIVND (reference sequence). The CDR3 length is 15 residues. This clonotype originated in a man in his forties or fifties with urothelial cancer. The sequences come from PBMCs, collected around atezolizumab (anti-PD-L1) treatment. The chain links TRBV19 to TRBJ1-5; 8 positions agree with TRBD1. CDR3 in DNA: TGTGCCAGTAGTAGCGGGACAGGCTACAATCAGCCCCAGCATTTT. It encodes CASSSGTGYNQPQHF.